This is a list of T cell receptor beta chains from one sample in a study of shared clonotypes between healthy human individuals. Clones were read by immunoSEQ multiplex PCR, and TCRdb kept only the in-frame ones, dropping some. The profile shows around 370,000 clones, about 96% of them singletons. Specimen: memory CD8+ T cells sorted from blood. The origin of the receptors is a man under 40 in good health. Each CDR3 is given with its conserved first and last residue. A D gene is named only where the DNA matches it firmly. The size field is filled for only some rows; it gives once, few, many or a size class.

J gene,V gene,D gene,clone size,CDR3 protein,CDR3 DNA
TRBJ1-5,TRBV18,NA,NA,CASSKDRGQPQHF,TGTGCCAGCTCCAAGGACCGAGGACAGCCCCAGCATTTT
TRBJ1-5,TRBV19,NA,NA,CASSISQGIGQPQHF,TGTGCCAGTAGTATTTCGCAGGGAATCGGTCAGCCCCAGCATTTT
TRBJ2-7,TRBV5-4,NA,few,CASSQTDYFSYEQYF,TGTGCCAGCAGCCAAACGGACTACTTTAGCTACGAGCAGTACTTC
TRBJ1-3,TRBV28,NA,NA,CASSQGSGNTIYF,TGTGCCAGCTCACAGGGCTCTGGAAACACCATATATTTT
TRBJ2-7,TRBV10-3,TRBD2,once,CAISAPRGTSGTRGEQYF,TGTGCCATCAGTGCCCCCAGAGGAACTAGCGGGACTCGGGGGGAGCAGTACTTC
TRBJ2-1,TRBV6-1,NA,NA,CASSVLYNEQFF,TGTGCCAGCAGTGTTCTCTACAATGAGCAGTTCTTC
TRBJ2-7,TRBV28,NA,NA,CASNGPGQRFPGEQYF,TGTGCCAGCAACGGTCCAGGACAAAGATTTCCTGGCGAGCAGTACTTC
TRBJ1-6,TRBV6-1,TRBD1,NA,CASSIEQGASSPLHF,TGTGCCAGCAGTATTGAACAGGGGGCTAGTTCACCCCTCCACTTT
TRBJ1-4,TRBV11-2,NA,NA,CASSPGQSWGTNEKLFF,TGTGCCAGCAGCCCCGGACAGTCCTGGGGCACTAATGAAAAACTGTTTTTT
TRBJ2-1,TRBV6-5,TRBD2,NA,CASSRLAGANEQFF,TGTGCCAGCAGTAGACTAGCGGGAGCGAATGAGCAGTTCTTC
TRBJ2-4,TRBV28,NA,once,CASSEPMGKAKNIQYF,TGTGCCAGCAGTGAGCCGATGGGGAAAGCCAAAAACATTCAGTACTTC
TRBJ2-3,TRBV29-1,NA,NA,CSVEYVFKTDTQYF,TGCAGCGTTGAATACGTGTTTAAAACAGATACGCAGTATTTT
TRBJ2-7,TRBV19,NA,NA,CASNLRPTRAVHEQYF,TGTGCCAGTAATCTAAGACCGACTCGGGCGGTCCACGAGCAGTACTTC
TRBJ2-5,TRBV18,TRBD2,NA,CASSPSGNQETQYF,TGTGCCAGCTCACCTAGCGGGAACCAAGAGACCCAGTACTTC
TRBJ1-3,TRBV9,TRBD1,NA,CASSLRGYGTAQNTIYF,TGTGCCAGCAGCTTGAGGGGTTATGGGACAGCGCAAAACACCATATATTTT
TRBJ2-7,TRBV14,TRBD2,NA,CASSQDASGTYEQYF,TGTGCCAGCAGCCAAGATGCTAGCGGGACTTATGAGCAGTACTTC
TRBJ2-5,TRBV7-9,NA,NA,CASSLASQETQYF,TGTGCCAGCAGCTTAGCGTCCCAAGAGACCCAGTACTTC
TRBJ2-1,TRBV5-1,TRBD2,NA,CASSLTSGLYNEQFF,TGCGCCAGCAGTCTCACTAGCGGACTGTACAATGAGCAGTTCTTC
TRBJ2-2,TRBV7-9,NA,once,CASSLKGVNTGELFF,TGTGCCAGCAGCTTAAAAGGGGTGAACACCGGGGAGCTGTTTTTT
TRBJ2-3,TRBV7-9,TRBD2,NA,CASSLEGTSLDTQYF,TGTGCCAGCAGCTTAGAGGGGACTAGCTTAGATACGCAGTATTTT
TRBJ2-3,TRBV30,TRBD2,NA,CAWSRGGDTQYF,TGTGCCTGGAGTAGGGGAGGGGATACGCAGTATTTT
TRBJ2-7,TRBV28,TRBD2,NA,CASDRGGTSGRVGGNEQYF,TGTGCCAGCGACAGGGGGGGGACTAGCGGGAGAGTAGGCGGCAACGAGCAGTACTTC
TRBJ1-3,TRBV20-1,NA,NA,CSVGGGNTIYF,TGCAGTGTGGGCGGTGGAAACACCATATATTTT
TRBJ2-5,TRBV2,TRBD2,NA,CASSGLAGFQETQYF,TGTGCCAGCTCGGGACTAGCGGGATTCCAAGAGACCCAGTACTTC
TRBJ1-1,TRBV2,NA,NA,CASSGRGPFEAFF,TGTGCCAGCAGTGGAAGGGGACCTTTTGAAGCTTTCTTT
TRBJ2-6,TRBV6-1,NA,NA,CATSDPGGANVLTF,TGTGCAACCAGCGATCCTGGTGGGGCCAACGTCCTGACTTTC
TRBJ1-1,TRBV6-5,NA,NA,CASSYNQQGQGEAFF,TGTGCCAGCAGTTATAATCAACAGGGACAAGGTGAAGCTTTCTTT
TRBJ1-6,TRBV5-1,NA,NA,CASSLGQPWDSPLHF,TGCGCCAGCAGCCTAGGACAGCCTTGGGATTCACCCCTCCACTTT
TRBJ1-1,TRBV12-2,NA,NA,CASRLALEDRLRAMNTEAFF,TGTGCAAGTCGCTTAGCGCTTGAGGACAGGCTCAGGGCGATGAACACTGAAGCTTTCTTT
TRBJ1-2,TRBV11-2,TRBD1,NA,CASSLDLNSGTANYGYTF,TGTGCCAGCAGCTTAGATCTTAATTCAGGGACAGCAAACTATGGCTACACCTTC
TRBJ2-7,TRBV10-1,TRBD2,NA,CASSMLAGVPYEQYF,TGCGCCAGCAGTATGCTAGCGGGAGTACCCTACGAGCAGTACTTC
TRBJ1-1,TRBV5-8,NA,NA,CASSLPREGNTEAFF,TGTGCCAGCAGCTTGCCTCGGGAGGGGAACACTGAAGCTTTCTTT
TRBJ1-5,TRBV2,TRBD1,NA,CASRDRGSNQPQHF,TGTGCCAGCAGGGACAGGGGCAGCAATCAGCCCCAGCATTTT
TRBJ2-3,TRBV5-4,TRBD2,NA,CASGLAGGTDTQYF,TGTGCCAGCGGCTTAGCGGGCGGAACAGATACGCAGTATTTT
TRBJ2-1,TRBV6-1,TRBD1,NA,CASSEIGTGGNEQFF,TGTGCCAGCAGTGAAATCGGGACAGGGGGGAATGAGCAGTTCTTC
TRBJ2-3,TRBV18,TRBD2,NA,CASSPVAGRGTDTQYF,TGTGCCAGCTCACCGGTTGCCGGGAGGGGCACAGATACGCAGTATTTT
TRBJ2-5,TRBV6-1,NA,NA,CASSRNRNQETQYF,TGTGCCAGCAGTAGAAACAGAAACCAAGAGACCCAGTACTTC
TRBJ1-2,TRBV5-1,TRBD1,NA,CASRTGERGYTF,TGCGCCAGCAGGACAGGGGAACGCGGCTACACCTTC
TRBJ2-1,TRBV5-4,NA,NA,CASSLDINEQFF,TGTGCCAGCAGCCTTGACATCAATGAGCAGTTCTTC
TRBJ2-3,TRBV5-5,NA,NA,CASSSRSDLHTDTQYF,TGTGCCAGCAGCTCCCGATCCGACCTTCATACGGATACGCAGTATTTT
TRBJ2-1,TRBV6-5,TRBD2,NA,CASTSGGDLINEQFF,TGTGCCAGCACTTCGGGAGGGGACTTGATAAATGAGCAGTTCTTC
TRBJ2-1,TRBV9,TRBD2,NA,CASSVGTSNEQFF,TGTGCCAGCAGCGTAGGGACTAGCAATGAGCAGTTCTTC
TRBJ2-3,TRBV4-2,TRBD1,NA,CASSQTGADTQYF,TGTGCCAGCAGCCAAACAGGGGCAGATACGCAGTATTTT
TRBJ2-7,TRBV7-8,NA,NA,CASSSLGSEQYF,TGTGCCAGCAGCTCCCTGGGGTCCGAGCAGTACTTC
TRBJ1-2,TRBV30,NA,few,CAWSVGGYGYTF,TGTGCCTGGAGTGTAGGGGGCTATGGCTACACCTTC
TRBJ2-5,TRBV7-8,NA,NA,CASRAKQETQYF,TGTGCCAGCAGGGCGAAACAAGAGACCCAGTACTTC
TRBJ2-2,TRBV18,TRBD1,NA,CASSPRGQGASGTGELFF,TGTGCCAGCTCACCGAGGGGACAGGGGGCCTCTGGGACCGGGGAGCTGTTTTTT
TRBJ2-7,TRBV5-1,NA,NA,CASSLGGAGPYYEQYF,TGCGCCAGCAGCTTGGGCGGAGCCGGACCTTACTACGAGCAGTACTTC
TRBJ2-4,TRBV30,TRBD1,NA,CAWGQGIGNIQYF,TGTGCCTGGGGACAGGGGATAGGAAACATTCAGTACTTC
TRBJ2-1,TRBV2,TRBD2,NA,CASKASGRSNEQFF,TGTGCCAGCAAGGCTAGCGGGAGGAGTAATGAGCAGTTCTTC
TRBJ2-5,TRBV30,TRBD2,NA,CAWRVSGRFRETQYF,TGTGCCTGGAGGGTGAGCGGGAGGTTCCGAGAGACCCAGTACTTC
TRBJ1-2,TRBV6-6,NA,NA,CASSYLGYNYGYTF,TGTGCCAGCAGTTATTTGGGGTATAACTATGGCTACACCTTC
TRBJ2-5,TRBV2,NA,NA,CASSTPGTQYF,TGTGCCAGCAGTACGCCAGGGACCCAGTACTTC
TRBJ1-1,TRBV30,NA,NA,CAWSVSRGNTEAFF,TGTGCCTGGAGTGTATCACGGGGAAACACTGAAGCTTTCTTT
TRBJ1-6,TRBV6-4,TRBD1,NA,CASSRQGDSPLHF,TGTGCCAGCAGCCGACAGGGGGATTCACCCCTCCACTTT
TRBJ1-1,TRBV18,NA,NA,CASSRTGGTEAFF,TGTGCCAGCTCTCGAACTGGGGGGACTGAAGCTTTCTTT
TRBJ1-5,TRBV5-8,NA,NA,CASSSTGYSNQPQHF,TGTGCCAGCAGCTCTACAGGGTATAGCAATCAGCCCCAGCATTTT
TRBJ2-1,TRBV19,TRBD2,once,CASSIGLAALNEQFF,TGTGCCAGTAGTATAGGCCTAGCGGCCCTCAATGAGCAGTTCTTC
TRBJ2-2,TRBV5-6,TRBD2,NA,CASSLPSGNTGELFF,TGTGCCAGCAGCTTACCTAGCGGGAACACCGGGGAGCTGTTTTTT
TRBJ1-3,TRBV28,NA,few,CASRRISGNTIYF,TGTGCCAGCAGGAGGATCTCTGGAAACACCATATATTTT